This T cell receptor (beta chain) came from a study of T cell responses to AZD1222 COVID-19 vaccine. Findings of the study overall: White British people made up most donors, females outnumbered males, and clonal diversity was possibly underestimated.

CDR1 is SGHRS, CDR2 YFSETQ, per germline. The V end lost 0 bases, the J end lost 6 bases, and 9 bases lay between the germline ends. There are 13 residues in the CDR3. The protocol was immunoSEQ multiplex PCR, while the TCRdb copy is restricted to in-frame clones and leaves out a portion. Among 160,000 or so clones, around 90% were seen once, and the ten largest hold 4.4%. As for this clone: Its specificity is unknown.

The source material was peripheral blood, sampled on day 0 of AZD1222 vaccination. The clonotype was recovered from an adult in good health. This chain links TRBV5-1 with TRBJ1-1; possibly TRBD1 for D (6 bases). The CDR3 nucleotides read TGCGCCAGCAGCTTGGGTCAGGGGTCTGAAGCTTTCTTT. The encoded protein is CASSLGQGSEAFF.